The 26 T cell receptor beta chains below come from one sample, sequenced in a study of blood T cells in healthy people across ages (dated by TCRdb to the mid-2010s). The library was prepared using 5' RACE. The sample was run on an Illumina HiSeq 2500. The second PCR ran for about 7 to 11 cycles and used a J-beta primer mix along with a sample-barcoded 5' primer. TCRdb reran the public reads through fastp at Q25 and MiXCR, keeping productive beta chains. For every CDR3 protein sequence, its rows merge into one entry that carries the most common genes and DNA. This sample is represented by almost 300,000 distinct CDR3 sequences; roughly 26% of them were singletons. About 30% of the sample rests with the top ten. The material sequenced was blood. The receptors were sampled from a woman aged 70-85 years in good health.

The V and J genes are TRBV29-1 and TRBJ2-3; 8 bases fit TRBD1. V lost 7 bases to trimming and J lost 2 bases; unmatched junction nucleotides: 5. Germline V gene sequence: CDR1 SQVTM, CDR2 ANQGSEA. CDR3 length equals 13 residues. CDR3 in DNA: TGCAGCGCTGACAGGGGAACCACAGATACGCAGTATTTT. Translated: CSADRGTTDTQYF.

The chain joins TRBV20-1 to TRBJ1-1, with 7 nucleotides matching TRBD1. The CDR3 runs to 13 residues. With 6 bases clipped from V and 3 bases from J, the junction kept 7 bases outside the gene matches. The germline V gene encodes CDR1 DFQATT and CDR2 SNEGSKA (reference sequence). The CDR3 DNA reads TGCAGTGCCTCCTCAGGGGGGTACACTGAAGCTTTCTTT. It yields the protein CSASSGGYTEAFF.

In this sample, this clonotype turned up many times. The chain joins TRBV20-1 to TRBJ1-1, with D maybe TRBD1 (6 bases). CDR1 and CDR2 (germline): DFQATT, SNEGSKA (reference sequence). This CDR3 contains 12 residues. CDR3 loop: CRASQGNTEAFF. DNA for the CDR3: TGCAGGGCTTCACAGGGGAACACTGAAGCTTTCTTT.

The chain links TRBV14 to TRBJ2-7; tentatively, D is TRBD1 (6 bases). The V gene lost 2 bases and the J gene lost 5 bases, with 10 bases spanning the gap. The CDR3 spans 13 residues. The V gene's germline CDR1 is SGHDN and CDR2 FVKESK. CDR3 residues: CASSQNRDNEQYF. The DNA of the CDR3 is TGTGCCAGCAGCCAAAACCGGGACAACGAGCAGTACTTC.

The rearrangement links TRBV9 to TRBJ1-2; no clear D. Trimming pared 3 bases from V and 6 bases from J, leaving 9 bases between. CDR1 SGDLS and CDR2 YYNGEE come from the germline V gene. The CDR3 length is 12 residues. The CDR3 DNA reads as TGTGCCAGCAGCGGAGGAGAGAATGGCTACACCTTC. Protein product: CASSGGENGYTF.

This clonotype was picked up many times. J is TRBJ2-3 and V is TRBV29-1; 9 positions match TRBD2. Germline V gene sequence: CDR1 SQVTM, CDR2 ANQGSEA. The CDR3 has 13 residues. The V segment lost 7 bases and the J segment 0 bases; nucleotides outside the gene matches: 2. The CDR3, as DNA: TGCAGCGCCCTAGCGGGGAGCACAGATACGCAGTATTTT. Protein product: CSALAGSTDTQYF.

The CDR3 DNA reads as TGTGCCAGCAGCTTGGAGGCGGAGGTCTCCTACAATGAGCAGTTCTTC. Protein product: CASSLEAEVSYNEQFF. The chain has TRBV5-5 and TRBJ2-1, with TRBD2 as a possible D gene (5 bases). Between the trimmed V and J ends, which lost 0 bases and 0 bases, there was a span of 10 bases. The CDR3 totals 16 residues. Germline V gives CDR1 SGHKS, CDR2 YYEKEE (reference sequence).

The rearrangement uses TRBV3-1 and TRBJ2-4; D gene ambiguous. The germline CDR1 and CDR2 sequences are LGHDT and YNNKEL (reference sequence). This CDR3 spans 15 amino acids. Trimming removed 1 base at V and 0 bases at J, with 7 bases between. CDR3 loop: CASSQGTVAKNIQYF. In DNA form, the CDR3 reads TGTGCCAGCAGCCAAGGAACCGTAGCCAAAAACATTCAGTACTTC. Variable domain in full (rest from reference TRBV3-1 and TRBJ2-4): DTAVSQTPKYLVTQMGNDKSIKCEQNLGHDTMYWYKQDSKKFLKIMFSYNNKELIINETVPNRFSPKSPDKAHLNLHINSLELGDSAVYFCASSQGTVAKNIQYFGAGTRLSVL.

The sample holds a few counts of this clonotype. The genes are TRBV20-1 and TRBJ2-1; 8 nucleotides line up with TRBD2. After removal of 1 base from V and 3 bases from J, the junction contained 5 bases not matched to a gene. The CDR3 has 15 amino acids. In germline, CDR1 is DFQATT, CDR2 SNEGSKA (reference sequence). This CDR3 is CSARGTSLNYNEQFF. In nucleotides, the CDR3 is TGCAGTGCTAGAGGGACTAGCCTTAACTACAATGAGCAGTTCTTC.

This chain connects TRBV28 to TRBJ2-5; 7 bases are a match to TRBD2. The DNA end favors TRBJ2-1, so the J call may be wrong. The CDR3 extends over 16 amino acids. The germline gives CDR1 MDHEN, CDR2 SYDVKM. CDR3 residues: CASSPTGTTFHNEQFF. The CDR3 DNA follows: TGTGCCAGCAGTCCTACCGGGACTACATTCCACAATGAGCAGTTCTTC.

This clonotype was found many times. The chain has TRBV7-2 and TRBJ2-2, with D unclear. With 2 bases removed from V and 6 bases from J, the gap between germline ends came to 4 bases. Germline V gene data show CDR1 as SGHTA and CDR2 as FQGNSA. This CDR3 is built from 12 residues. CDR3 coding DNA: TGTGCCAGCAGCTTATATCCCGGGGAGCTGTTTTTT. Translating gives CASSLYPGELFF.

The J gene is TRBJ2-7, the V gene TRBV5-1, with D unresolved. The DNA end favors TRBJ2-1, so the J call may be wrong. The CDR3 runs to 12 residues. The V gene's germline CDR1 is SGHRS and CDR2 YFSETQ. Here the CDR3 reads CASSPTYNEQFF. CDR3 sequence (DNA): TGCGCCAGCAGCCCCACATACAATGAGCAGTTCTTC.

The chain couples TRBV5-4 to TRBJ2-5; TRBD2 is a possible D gene (5 bases). The J call is uncertain, as TRBJ2-1 better fits the DNA end. The CDR3 is 16 amino acids. From germline, CDR1 is SGHNT and CDR2 YYREEE (reference sequence). CDR3 sequence reads: CASSSYARHRGNEQFF. For the CDR3, the DNA is TGTGCCAGCAGCTCGTACGCCAGGCACCGGGGCAATGAGCAGTTCTTC.

V and J are TRBV6-2 or TRBV6-3 and TRBJ2-7, with D possibly matching TRBD2 (5 bases). With 6 bases removed from V and 2 bases from J, the gap between germline ends came to 14 bases. The V gene's germline CDR1 is MNHEY and CDR2 SVGEGT. The CDR3 spans 14 residues. DNA for the CDR3: TGTGCCAGCAGACCAAGCGGACCTCCCTACGAGCAGTACTTC. Translating gives CASRPSGPPYEQYF.

This clonotype was counted between two and nine times. V usage is TRBV11-2 and J usage is TRBJ2-5, with 7 bases identical to TRBD1. The J call may be mistaken, given a closer DNA end match to TRBJ2-1. The CDR3 totals 15 residues. The germline V gene encodes CDR1 SGHAT and CDR2 FQNNGV. The CDR3 DNA reads TGTGCCAGCAGCTTCGAACCGGGACAGTACAATGAGCAGTTCTTC. This translates into CASSFEPGQYNEQFF.

This clonotype occurred a few times. The chain recombines TRBV6-2 or TRBV6-3 with TRBJ1-5, with D unclear. The CDR3 consists of 12 residues. The germline CDR1 and CDR2 sequences are MNHEY and SVGEGT. V lost 9 bases and J 2 bases, leaving 8 bases between the germline ends. The CDR3 reads CASTYGNQPQHF. The CDR3 DNA sequence: TGTGCCAGTACGTATGGCAATCAGCCCCAGCATTTT.

The CDR3 sequence is CSASRGPKETQYF. The CDR3 region has the DNA TGCAGTGCCAGCAGGGGTCCTAAAGAGACCCAGTACTTC. The chain employs TRBV20-1 and TRBJ2-5; D perhaps matches TRBD1 (6 bases). This CDR3 region has 13 residues. The germline gives CDR1 DFQATT, CDR2 SNEGSKA (reference sequence). V lost 6 bases and J lost 3, with 14 bases in between.

This clonotype was counted a few times. A read error may produce the germline difference seen at one junction end. This chain connects TRBV5-1 to TRBJ2-1, with D perhaps TRBD2 (6 bases). The CDR3 totals 15 residues. Germline loops: CDR1 SGHRS, CDR2 YFSETQ. The CDR3 bases are TGTGCCAGCAGCTTAGACGGGAGCTCCTACAATGAGCAGTTCTTC. As protein: CASSLDGSSYNEQFF.

This clonotype was observed a few times. The chain joins TRBV7-2 to TRBJ2-1, with 10 nucleotides matching TRBD2. The DNA matches TRBJ2-5 better at its end, which makes the J call doubtful. The CDR3 loop spans 17 amino acids. Germline V CDR1 and CDR2: SGHTA, FQGNSA. The CDR3 region has the DNA TGTGCCAGCAGCTTAAGTTGGGCTAGCGGGAGTCAAGAGACCCAGTACTTC. Protein sequence: CASSLSWASGSQETQYF.

This clonotype came up a few times. The genes are TRBV12-3 or TRBV12-4 and TRBJ1-1; TRBD1 is a possible D gene (6 bases). The CDR3 is 14 residues long. Trimming stripped 3 bases from V and 4 bases from J, with 12 bases between. The CDR3 DNA follows: TGTGCCAGCAGTTTGCAAGGGGGTAGCACTGAAGCTTTCTTT. Translation: CASSLQGGSTEAFF.

This chain connects TRBV24-1 to TRBJ2-1; a possible D gene is TRBD1 (6 bases). Trimming removed 9 bases from V and 4 bases from J, with 21 bases in between. The CDR3 is made up of 16 amino acids. Germline CDR1 reads KGHDR; CDR2 reads SFDVKD. The CDR3, as DNA: TGTGCCACCTCACAATTTACAGGGTTAAATTACAATGAGCAGTTCTTC. Protein: CATSQFTGLNYNEQFF.

The rearrangement uses TRBV7-2 and TRBJ1-2; D uncertain. Trimming left V 3 bases short and J 0 bases short, with 8 bases between. CDR1 and CDR2 (germline): SGHTA, FQGNSA. The length of the CDR3 is 14 residues. In DNA, the CDR3 is TGTGCCAGCAGCTTTAGGCAGGCTAACTATGGCTACACCTTC. Amino acids: CASSFRQANYGYTF.

The genes are TRBV7-9 and TRBJ2-7; TRBD1 matches 9 bases. With V trimmed by 5 bases and J by 4 bases, 9 bases remained unmatched. The CDR3 sequence is 15 residues long. From germline, CDR1 is SEHNR and CDR2 FQNEAQ (reference sequence). CDR3 nucleotides: TGTGCCAGCAGCCCGCCCGGGACAGGGTGGTACGAGCAGTACTTC. Encoded protein: CASSPPGTGWYEQYF.

The rearrangement joins TRBV20-1 to TRBJ1-6; perhaps TRBD1 as D (6 bases). V lost 3 bases and J lost 7, with 16 bases in between. Germline assignment: CDR1 DFQATT and CDR2 SNEGSKA (reference sequence). This CDR3 region has 15 residues. CDR3 sequence reads: CSASGGGRKNSPLHF. The CDR3 bases are TGCAGTGCTAGCGGGGGGGGCAGGAAAAATTCACCCCTCCACTTT.

The chain couples TRBV9 to TRBJ2-5; D perhaps matches TRBD1 (7 bases). V was clipped by 3 bases and J by 5 bases, with 14 bases between them. The V gene's germline CDR1 is SGDLS and CDR2 YYNGEE. The CDR3 runs 14 residues. Here the CDR3 reads CASSGDRAGETQYF. In nucleotides, the CDR3 is TGTGCCAGCAGCGGCGACAGGGCGGGGGAGACCCAGTACTTC.

Turning to this clonotype: A much bigger clone sits one base away, suggesting this may be a read error. The chain couples TRBV7-3 to TRBJ2-5; the D gene is possibly TRBD2 (6 bases). Per the germline V gene, CDR1 is SGHTA and CDR2 is FQGTGA. The CDR3 is made up of 13 amino acids. The CDR3 loop reads CASSLFSGEAQYF. The CDR3 nucleotides are TGTGCCAGCAGCTTATTTTCGGGAGAGGCCCAGTACTTC.